This TCR beta chain derives from a study of cytotoxic CD8 clonotypes in ibrutinib-treated CLL (dated by TCRdb to the early 2020s). Turning to the overall study: In this cohort, some 14 patients were treatment-naive and about ten were relapsed/refractory, while under 18 had unmutated IGHV. Every remission and progressive disease sample was obtained while ibrutinib was still being received by the patients. Cryopreserved peripheral blood mononuclear cells were obtained prior to treatment, at the time of response, and at either disease progression or sustained remission. Partial responses were observed in roughly 24 patients and complete responses in 2; after a median follow-up of around 68 months, remission was maintained in around 14 patients and progression was observed in roughly 12. Response samples were obtained after a median of around 11 months of treatment, with a range of about 6 to 36 months. An average of around 250,000 productive templates and tens of thousands of productive rearrangements was obtained per sample. Longitudinal samples were available for about 30% of the roughly 90 trial participants.

According to the study, the label for this sample's time point signals: progressive disease on ibrutinib. Roughly 2 micrograms of genomic DNA were extracted from cryopreserved PBMCs for TCR beta library preparation. High-throughput TCR beta sequencing was performed on longitudinal blood samples from CLL patients receiving ibrutinib monotherapy. Patients were enrolled in a phase 2 open-label single-center ibrutinib monotherapy trial. Study-wide findings and limitations: At baseline, clonality was higher than in age-matched healthy donors and showed a strong correlation with circulating CD8+ T-cell counts. Clonality rose at ibrutinib response, remained stable during sustained remission, and dropped back toward baseline at progression. Sampling times were not matched between patients in sustained remission and patients whose disease was progressing, and lymph node repertoires were not examined. Public clonotypes were rare and either shrank or stayed stable during treatment, and the rise in clonality at ibrutinib response reflected expansion of private clonotypes.

As to this clone: Its antigen specificity is not known. No much larger clone is present one base from it, and per-base qualities are unavailable.

Each clonotype received, on average, 10x coverage in deep resolution sequencing performed on a MiSeq, where the target depth lay between 1 in 1 million and 1 in 200,000 T cells. The immunoSEQ hsTCRB Kit was used to generate TCR beta libraries. In the authors' own workflow: The data were analyzed with ImmunoSEQ Analyzer and ImmunoSEQ Data Assistant, and V, D and J gene assignments followed IMGT definitions. Clonality, which ranges from 0 to 1, was calculated by subtracting the normalized Shannon entropy of productive rearrangement frequencies from one. Public clonotype analysis was restricted to overrepresented clonotypes comprising at least 0.05% of each patient's repertoire. Thirteen repertoires from age-matched healthy donors, obtained from immuneACCESS, served as clonality controls. In its TCRdb copy, this immuneACCESS table keeps in-frame sequences only and misses some clones. Where compared with another copy, unresolved V genes explain less than half of these, and the others have no known cause. The V and J calls and the clone size are those of that table, but D and trimming were determined from the DNA. For this sample the table gives 250,000 to 350,000 clones, of which less than 85% were detected only once. Clones ranked in the top ten supply roughly 5.7% of the sample.

Including cysteine and phenylalanine, the CDR3 has 15 amino acids. Only the CDR3 portion is preserved as DNA: 45 bases, with reading frame beginning at the first base. CDR1 and CDR2, per the germline V gene, are SGHVS and FNYEAQ. A distance of 14 bases separates the germline ends of V and J, which lose 5 bases and 3 bases respectively. The receptor chain draws on TRBV7-6 and TRBJ2-1; the D gene lacks a confident call. Sequences were derived from PBMCs, sampled at disease progression, from a patient treated with ibrutinib. The receptor's source is a human donor with chronic lymphocytic leukemia. This receptor carries the CDR3 CASSPPGWDYNEQFF. Read as DNA, the sequence is TGTGCCAGCAGCCCCCCTGGGTGGGACTACAATGAGCAGTTCTTC.